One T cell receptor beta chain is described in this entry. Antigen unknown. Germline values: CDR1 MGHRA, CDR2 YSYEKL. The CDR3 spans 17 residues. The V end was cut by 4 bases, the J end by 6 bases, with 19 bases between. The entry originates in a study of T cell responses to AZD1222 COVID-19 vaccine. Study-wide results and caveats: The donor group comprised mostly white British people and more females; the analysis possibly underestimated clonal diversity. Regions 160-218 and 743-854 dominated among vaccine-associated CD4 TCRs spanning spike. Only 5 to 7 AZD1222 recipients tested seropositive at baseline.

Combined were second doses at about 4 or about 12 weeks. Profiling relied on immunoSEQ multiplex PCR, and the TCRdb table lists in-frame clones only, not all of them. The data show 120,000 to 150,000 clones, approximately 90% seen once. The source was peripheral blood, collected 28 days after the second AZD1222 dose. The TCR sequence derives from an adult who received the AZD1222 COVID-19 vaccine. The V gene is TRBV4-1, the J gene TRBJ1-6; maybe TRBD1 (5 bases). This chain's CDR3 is CASSLSGPPKVNSPLHF. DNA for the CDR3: TGCGCCAGCAGCCTATCGGGACCTCCGAAAGTTAATTCACCCCTCCACTTT.